This T cell receptor beta chain was identified in a study of T cell clonotyping in hematopoietic cell transplantation. Here immunoSEQ multiplex PCR was the method, and the copy in TCRdb shows in-frame clones only, minus some. The sample yields more than 40,000 clones, 85% seen once. This sample's time point: recipient sample about 28 days before transplant, after cytoreduction. Germline V CDR1 and CDR2: SGHAT, FQNNGV. CDR3 length equals 19 residues. V was cut by 5 bases and J by 0 bases, with 24 bases left in between. The sequencing here drew on peripheral blood mononuclear cells, taken before stem cell transplant. The rearrangement joins TRBV11-2 to TRBJ2-3; D is possibly TRBD1 (5 bases). The source of this sequence is a man between 60 and 70 years old with acute myeloid leukemia. Some clones in this sample may be carry-over from other donors' samples. The CDR3 DNA reads TGTGCCAGCAGCCCTAGGATCCCTAGGGGAAGGGATAGCACAGATACGCAGTATTTT. It encodes CASSPRIPRGRDSTDTQYF.